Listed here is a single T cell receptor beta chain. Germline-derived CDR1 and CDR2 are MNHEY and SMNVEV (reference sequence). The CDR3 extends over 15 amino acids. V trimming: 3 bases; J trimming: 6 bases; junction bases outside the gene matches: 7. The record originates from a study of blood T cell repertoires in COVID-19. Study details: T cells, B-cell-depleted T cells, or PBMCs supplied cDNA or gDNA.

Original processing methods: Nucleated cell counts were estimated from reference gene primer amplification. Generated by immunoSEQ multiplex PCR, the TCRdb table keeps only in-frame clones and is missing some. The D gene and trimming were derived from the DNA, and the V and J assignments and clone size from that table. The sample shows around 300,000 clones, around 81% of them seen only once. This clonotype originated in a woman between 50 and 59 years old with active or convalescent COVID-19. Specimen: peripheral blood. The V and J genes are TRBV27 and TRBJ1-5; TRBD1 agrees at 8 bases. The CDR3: CASSFLRDRGQPQHF. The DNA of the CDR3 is TGTGCCAGCAGTTTCCTACGAGACAGGGGTCAGCCCCAGCATTTT.